These 16 T cell receptor beta chains were sequenced from one sample in a study of vaccination and CD4 T cells after COVID-19. Cultured CD4+ T-cell DNA underwent Oncomine TCR Beta short-read sequencing. Via MiXCR, TCRdb re-called the PCR reads, giving one row per CDR3 protein. This sample has 20,000 to 30,000 distinct CDR3 sequences, with less than 35% found just once. No antigen is known for these receptors. As to time point: late sampling 161 to 241 days after vaccination in a few convalescent patients. Treatment reported: roughly 11-day PBMC culture with coronavirus spike peptide pools or control peptides (ViraFEST assay). Source: CD4+ T cells from blood, cultured in vitro, taken about 7 months after SARS-CoV-2 vaccination. These receptors were collected from a human donor who had recovered from COVID-19.

This clonotype was observed a few times. Sequence at one end of the junction differs from germline and may be a read error. This sequence joins TRBV19 and TRBJ1-2; maybe TRBD1 (5 bases). There are 15 residues in the CDR3. CDR1 LNHDA and CDR2 SQIVND come from the germline V gene (reference sequence). CDR3 bases: TGTGCGAGTAGCCCCAGGGATCATCCTAACTATGGCTACACCTTC. The encoded protein is CASSPRDHPNYGYTF.

There are a few counts of this clonotype. CDR3 sequence reads: CASSRAGQSETQYF. The CDR3, as DNA: TGTGCCAGCAGCCGCGCGGGGCAATCGGAGACCCAGTACTTC. The V call is TRBV7-9, the J call TRBJ2-5; D might be TRBD2 (6 bases). From germline, CDR1 is SEHNR and CDR2 FQNEAQ (reference sequence). The CDR3 has 14 amino acids. Between the trimmed V and J ends, which lost 5 bases and 5 bases, there was a span of 15 bases.

This chain links TRBV6-1 with TRBJ2-7, with 8 bases fitting TRBD1. CDR3 size: 15 residues. J lost 3 bases, V lost 6 bases, and 10 bases had no gene match. Per germline, CDR1 MNHNS and CDR2 SASEGT. CDR3 amino acids: CASSHAGTGGYEQYF. CDR3 nucleotides: TGTGCCAGCAGCCACGCCGGGACAGGAGGCTACGAGCAGTACTTC.

The chain links TRBV2 to TRBJ1-1; D may be TRBD1 (5 bases). Trimming shortened V by 6 bases and J by 1 base, and 9 bases separated the two germline ends. CDR1 and CDR2 from the germline V gene are SNHLY and FYNNEI. The CDR3 totals 13 residues. CDR3 sequence (DNA): TGTGCCAGCAGGGCAGGGAGGAACACTGAAGCTTTCTTT. It encodes CASRAGRNTEAFF.

The gene calls are TRBV5-4 and TRBJ1-1; TRBD1 might be the D (6 bases). The V and J ends lost 2 bases and 1 base respectively, with 12 bases between them. Per germline, CDR1 SGHNT and CDR2 YYREEE (reference sequence). This CDR3 has 15 amino acids. The CDR3: CASSFSTGTNTEAFF. The CDR3 nucleotides are TGTGCCAGCAGCTTCAGTACAGGGACGAACACTGAAGCTTTCTTT.

The CDR3 sequence: CSASGQNQETQYF. The CDR3 coding sequence is TGCAGTGCCTCGGGACAAAACCAAGAGACCCAGTACTTC. The chain combines TRBV20-1 with TRBJ2-5; possibly TRBD1 for D (6 bases). CDR3 length: 13 residues. The V gene lost 6 bases and the J gene lost 0 bases, with 11 bases spanning the gap. The germline V gene encodes CDR1 DFQATT and CDR2 SNEGSKA (reference sequence).

The CDR3 DNA sequence: TGTGCCAGCAGTGAAAGGCAGGGGTTCCGGGCTTTCTTT. It yields the protein CASSERQGFRAFF. J is TRBJ1-1 and V is TRBV2; possibly TRBD1 for D (6 bases). Germline values: CDR1 SNHLY, CDR2 FYNNEI. V lost 2 bases, J lost 11 bases, and 15 bases lay in between. CDR3 length equals 13 residues.

This clonotype appeared a few times. The V gene is TRBV15, the J gene TRBJ1-5, with 10 bases lining up with TRBD1. The CDR3 consists of 15 residues. The germline V gene encodes CDR1 LNHNV and CDR2 YYDKDF (reference sequence). Trimming took 3 bases from V and 5 from J; bases not matched to a gene: 4. The CDR3 sequence: CATSRPGQGYQPQHF. CDR3 DNA sequence: TGTGCCACCAGCAGGCCGGGACAGGGGTATCAGCCCCAGCATTTT.

This chain links TRBV6-2 or TRBV6-3 with TRBJ2-7; 11 nucleotides agree with TRBD1. CDR3 length: 14 residues. Germline-derived CDR1 and CDR2 are MNHEY and SVGEGT. V shed 7 bases and J 0 bases; nucleotides not matched to a gene: 2. The CDR3 loop is CASTGTGGSYEQYF. The CDR3 DNA is TGTGCCAGCACGGGGACAGGGGGCTCCTACGAGCAGTACTTC.

This clonotype is judged medium-sized. This chain joins TRBV20-1 and TRBJ1-5, with D hard to call. V was trimmed by 0 bases and J by 0 bases, leaving 12 bases between them. Germline-derived CDR1 and CDR2 are DFQATT and SNEGSKA (reference sequence). The CDR3 extends over 16 amino acids. This chain's CDR3 is CSARDSNVFSNQPQHF. CDR3 sequence (DNA): TGCAGTGCTAGAGACAGCAACGTCTTTAGCAATCAGCCCCAGCATTTT.

The chain combines TRBV28 with TRBJ2-5; TRBD2 aligns across 11 bases. The germline V gene encodes CDR1 MDHEN and CDR2 SYDVKM. Trimming removed 2 bases from V and 5 bases from J; junction bases left unmatched: 13. CDR3 length equals 18 residues. The CDR3 spells CASSLVWATSGSWETQYF. The CDR3 nucleotides read TGTGCCAGCAGTTTAGTCTGGGCCACTAGCGGGAGTTGGGAGACCCAGTACTTC.

The gene calls are TRBV6-1 and TRBJ1-5; 8 nucleotides align to TRBD1. This CDR3 region has 16 residues. The V and J ends lost 0 bases and 5 bases, in that order; junction bases with no gene match: 6. Per the germline V gene, CDR1 is MNHNS and CDR2 is SASEGT. The CDR3 nucleotides are TGTGCCAGCAGTGAAGCGGGACAGGCGTTCCATCAGCCCCAGCATTTT. Translating it yields CASSEAGQAFHQPQHF.

Only a few counts were recorded for this clonotype. The CDR3 is CAISESRGGEETQYF. CDR3 coding DNA: TGTGCCATCAGTGAGTCGCGGGGAGGGGAAGAGACCCAGTACTTC. The V and J genes are TRBV10-3 and TRBJ2-5, with TRBD2 identical over 7 bases. The V gene end was trimmed by 0 bases and the J gene end by 3 bases; junction bases not matched to a gene: 4. CDR1 and CDR2 from the germline V gene are ENHRY and SYGVKD. This CDR3 is 15 amino acids long.

This clonotype came up a few times. The chain links TRBV27 to TRBJ2-7; 14 positions match TRBD2. The CDR3 length is 18 residues. From germline, CDR1 is MNHEY and CDR2 SMNVEV (reference sequence). Trimming cost V 2 bases and J 2 bases; bases outside gene matches: 8. For the CDR3, the DNA is TGTGCCAGCAGTTTACGACTAGCGGGAGGGGTGACGGCCTACGAGCAGTACTTC. Translation: CASSLRLAGGVTAYEQYF.

This clonotype was counted only a few times. The chain has TRBV6-1 and TRBJ2-3, with 10 bases lining up with TRBD2. Germline V gene sequence: CDR1 MNHNS, CDR2 SASEGT. The J segment lost 5 bases and the V segment lost 6 bases, leaving 11 bases of the junction unmatched. This CDR3 has 16 residues. Here the CDR3 reads CASRDLSGRSGDTQYF. The DNA of the CDR3 is TGTGCCAGCAGAGACCTTAGCGGGAGGAGTGGAGATACGCAGTATTTT.

This clonotype has a handful of counts. The chain combines TRBV28 with TRBJ1-2; D may be TRBD1 (5 bases). The germline gives CDR1 MDHEN, CDR2 SYDVKM. V lost 0 bases, J lost 0 bases, and 8 bases lay in between. The CDR3 has 15 amino acids. The CDR3 here is CASSLWRGANYGYTF. The CDR3 DNA is TGTGCCAGCAGTTTATGGCGGGGGGCTAACTATGGCTACACCTTC.